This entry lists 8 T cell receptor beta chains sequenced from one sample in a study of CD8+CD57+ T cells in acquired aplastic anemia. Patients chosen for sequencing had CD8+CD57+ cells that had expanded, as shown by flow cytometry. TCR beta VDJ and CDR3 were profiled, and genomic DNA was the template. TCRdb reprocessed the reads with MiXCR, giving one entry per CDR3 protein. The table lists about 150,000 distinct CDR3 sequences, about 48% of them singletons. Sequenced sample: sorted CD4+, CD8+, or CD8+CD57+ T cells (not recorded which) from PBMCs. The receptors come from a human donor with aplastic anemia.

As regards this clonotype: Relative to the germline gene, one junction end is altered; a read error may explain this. CDR3 sequence reads: CASSQGSGGPAYEQYF. For the CDR3, the DNA is TGCGCCAGCAGCCAAGGCTCCGGGGGACCAGCCTACGAACAGTACTTC. The chain links TRBV4-3 to TRBJ2-7, with D possibly being TRBD2 (6 bases). From germline, CDR1 is LGHNA and CDR2 YSLEER. The CDR3 spans 16 residues.

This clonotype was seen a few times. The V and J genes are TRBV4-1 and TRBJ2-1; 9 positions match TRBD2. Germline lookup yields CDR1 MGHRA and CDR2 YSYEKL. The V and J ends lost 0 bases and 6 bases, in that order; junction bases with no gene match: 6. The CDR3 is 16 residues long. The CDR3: CASSQDFSRGGNEQFF. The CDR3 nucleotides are TGCGCCAGCAGCCAAGACTTCTCGCGGGGGGGCAATGAGCAGTTCTTC.

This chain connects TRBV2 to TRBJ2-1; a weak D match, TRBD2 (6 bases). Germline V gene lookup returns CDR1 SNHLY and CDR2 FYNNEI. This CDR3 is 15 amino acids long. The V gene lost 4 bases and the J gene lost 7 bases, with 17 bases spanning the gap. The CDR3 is CASSAGWLARNEQFF. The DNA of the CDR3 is TGTGCCAGCAGTGCGGGTTGGCTAGCGAGAAATGAGCAGTTCTTC. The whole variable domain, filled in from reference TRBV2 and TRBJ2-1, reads EPEVTQTPSHQVTQMGQEVILRCVPISNHLYFYWYRQILGQKVEFLVSFYNNEISEKSEIFDDQFSVERPDGSNFTLKIRSTKLEDSAMYFCASSAGWLARNEQFFGPGTRLTVL.

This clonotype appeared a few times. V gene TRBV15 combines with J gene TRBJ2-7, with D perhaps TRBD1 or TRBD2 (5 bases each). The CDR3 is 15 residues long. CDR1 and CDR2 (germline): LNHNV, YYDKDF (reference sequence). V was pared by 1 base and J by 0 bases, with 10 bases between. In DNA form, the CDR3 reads TGTGCCACCAGCAGAGTGGGGGACGGCTCCTACGAGCAGTACTTC. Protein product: CATSRVGDGSYEQYF.

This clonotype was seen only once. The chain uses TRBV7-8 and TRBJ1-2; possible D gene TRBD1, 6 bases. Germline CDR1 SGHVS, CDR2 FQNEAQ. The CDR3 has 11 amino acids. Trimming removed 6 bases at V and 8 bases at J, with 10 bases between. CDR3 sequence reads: CASRDSGGYTF. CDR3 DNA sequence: TGTGCCAGCAGGGACAGTGGCGGCTACACCTTC.

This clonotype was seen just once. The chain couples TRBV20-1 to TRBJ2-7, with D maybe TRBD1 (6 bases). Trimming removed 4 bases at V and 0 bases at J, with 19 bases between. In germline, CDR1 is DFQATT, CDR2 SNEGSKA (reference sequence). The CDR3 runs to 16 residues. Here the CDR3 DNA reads TGCAGTGCTACCTCGGACAGTCCGAAGAGCTCCTACGAGCAGTACTTC. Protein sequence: CSATSDSPKSSYEQYF.

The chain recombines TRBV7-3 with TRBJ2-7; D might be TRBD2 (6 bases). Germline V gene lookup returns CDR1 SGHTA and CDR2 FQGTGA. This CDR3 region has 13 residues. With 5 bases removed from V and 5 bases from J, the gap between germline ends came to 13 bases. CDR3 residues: CASSRLAFHEQYF. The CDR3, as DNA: TGTGCCAGCAGCCGCCTAGCGTTCCACGAGCAGTACTTC.

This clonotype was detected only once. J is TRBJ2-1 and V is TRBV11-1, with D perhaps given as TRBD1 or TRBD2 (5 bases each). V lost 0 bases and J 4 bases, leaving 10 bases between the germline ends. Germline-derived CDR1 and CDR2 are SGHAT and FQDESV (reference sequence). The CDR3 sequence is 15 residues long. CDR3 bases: TGTGCCAGCAGCTTAGCTGGGACGACTTACAATGAGCAGTTCTTC. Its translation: CASSLAGTTYNEQFF.